The clone carrying this TCR beta chain was picked up a small number of times. Each individual donor underwent a draw of 8.5 to 10 milliliters of peripheral blood. Total RNA was isolated from each sample in quantities of at least 5.5 micrograms. This record belongs to a study of blood T cells in healthy people across ages. Study details: Capture by template switching was about one barcoded beta molecule per two T cells.

A J-beta primer mix and a sample-barcoded 5' primer were used in a second PCR of roughly 6 to 11 cycles. The authors tagged each cDNA molecule using a template-switch adaptor with 12 random nucleotides. TCRdb reanalysed the 5' RACE reads using MiXCR and keeps one entry per CDR3 protein. The sample yields hundreds of thousands of distinct CDR3 sequences, 58% seen once. V lost 10 bases, J lost 3 bases, and 9 bases lay in between. The germline gives CDR1 MNHEY, CDR2 SVGAGI. CDR3 length: 11 amino acids. The clonotype comes from a man aged 55 to 70 in good health. Input material: blood. The genes are TRBV6-5 and TRBJ2-5, with D perhaps TRBD2 (6 bases). The CDR3 sequence: CATTGEETQYF. In DNA form, the CDR3 reads TGTGCCACCACGGGGGAAGAGACCCAGTACTTC.